This passage covers 25 T cell receptor beta chains from one sample sequenced in a study of human T cells and chemical hapten exposure. The authors' total RNA extraction used unfractionated whole blood. The study's library attached unique molecular identifiers to single cDNA molecules. TCRdb independently ran MiXCR on the reads; one entry per CDR3 protein. The sample lists about 120,000 distinct CDR3 sequences; approximately 9% were seen once. Sequenced: whole blood. The receptors were gathered from a human donor in good health. Some clones in this sample may be carry-over from other donors' samples.

This clonotype has a count of ten or more. The chain combines TRBV27 with TRBJ1-4, with 7 bases fitting TRBD1. V trimming: 5 bases; J trimming: 5 bases; junction bases outside the gene matches: 2. The CDR3 sequence is 13 residues long. Germline-derived CDR1 and CDR2 are MNHEY and SMNVEV (reference sequence). Here the CDR3 DNA reads TGTGCCAGCAGTCCAGGGGGGAATGAAAAACTGTTTTTT. Translating gives CASSPGGNEKLFF.

The table lists this clonotype with many counts. This chain connects TRBV12-3 or TRBV12-4 to TRBJ2-2, with D unresolved. V lost 8 bases and J lost 9, with 16 bases in between. The CDR3 has 13 residues. CDR3 nucleotide sequence: TGTGCCAGCTCGGACCCGTTTGACCGGGAGCTGTTTTTT. This codes for CASSDPFDRELFF.

CDR3 region: CASSFPKTGKNTGELFF. In DNA, the CDR3 is TGTGCCAGCAGTTTTCCCAAGACAGGCAAGAACACCGGGGAGCTGTTTTTT. The chain joins TRBV12-3 or TRBV12-4 to TRBJ2-2; D is possibly TRBD1 (6 bases). The CDR3 contains 17 residues. V was trimmed by 3 bases and J by 1 base, leaving 15 bases between them.

This clonotype was picked up a small number of times. This rearrangement joins TRBV9 to TRBJ2-6; maybe TRBD2 (6 bases). CDR3 length equals 18 residues. The germline V and J ends were trimmed by 4 bases and 0 bases, with 17 bases remaining between them. Per germline, CDR1 SGDLS and CDR2 YYNGEE. The CDR3 spells CASSPRREMYSGANVLTF. The DNA for the CDR3 is TGTGCCAGCAGCCCACGGAGGGAAATGTACTCTGGGGCCAACGTCCTGACTTTC.

This clonotype was recorded many times. The V gene is TRBV6-5, the J gene TRBJ2-5; D may be TRBD2 (6 bases). The ends were cut back, 4 bases at V and 9 bases at J, with 18 bases in the middle. The CDR3 has 14 residues. CDR1 MNHEY and CDR2 SVGAGI come from the germline V gene. The CDR3 loop is CASSSGTYSIAQYF. DNA for the CDR3: TGTGCCAGCAGTTCTGGGACTTACTCCATTGCCCAGTACTTC.

This clonotype was picked up a small number of times. The V and J genes are TRBV6-5 and TRBJ2-7; D gene unclear. CDR1 MNHEY and CDR2 SVGAGI come from the germline V gene. Trimming removed 6 bases from V and 0 bases from J, with 6 bases in between. The CDR3 sequence is 12 residues long. The CDR3 reads CASRSDSYEQYF. DNA for the CDR3: TGTGCCAGCAGGTCTGACTCCTACGAGCAGTACTTC.

This clonotype has at least ten counts. The chain has TRBV20-1 and TRBJ2-1, with 8 nucleotides matching TRBD2. Trimming removed 3 bases from V and 2 bases from J; junction bases left unmatched: 3. The length of the CDR3 is 14 residues. The germline CDR1 and CDR2 sequences are DFQATT and SNEGSKA (reference sequence). The CDR3 sequence: CSASRGGPYNEQFF. The DNA of the CDR3 is TGCAGTGCTAGCCGCGGGGGGCCCTACAATGAGCAGTTCTTC.

This clonotype was counted a few times. The rearrangement joins TRBV7-9 to TRBJ1-5; D possibly corresponds to TRBD1 (6 bases). The germline V gene has CDR1 SEHNR and CDR2 FQNEAQ (reference sequence). Trimming removed 1 base from V and 10 bases from J, with 17 bases in between. This CDR3 has 15 amino acids. CDR3 coding DNA: TGTGCCAGCAGCTTAGGGGGGCAGCGGATCAACCCCCAGCATTTT. It codes for CASSLGGQRINPQHF.

This clonotype was counted many times. The chain recombines TRBV7-2 with TRBJ1-6, with unresolved D. Germline values: CDR1 SGHTA, CDR2 FQGNSA. There are 12 residues in the CDR3. The germline V and J ends were trimmed by 1 base and 7 bases, with 2 bases remaining between them. The CDR3 reads CASSLGNSPLHF. The DNA of the CDR3 is TGTGCCAGCAGCTTAGGGAATTCACCCCTCCACTTT.

The V gene is TRBV11-3, the J gene TRBJ2-1; 11 bases are shared with TRBD2. The ends lost 6 bases at V and 5 bases at J; junction bases unmatched: 6. This CDR3 spans 15 amino acids. CDR1 and CDR2 from the germline V gene are SGHNT and YENEEA. The CDR3 sequence: CASSLAGGTHNEQFF. The CDR3 region has the DNA TGTGCCAGCAGTCTAGCGGGGGGAACACACAATGAGCAGTTCTTC.

This chain uses TRBV6-5 with TRBJ1-2; the match to TRBD1 covers 8 bases. This CDR3 region has 14 residues. V was pared by 6 bases and J by 4 bases, with 7 bases of the junction left unmatched. The germline gives CDR1 MNHEY, CDR2 SVGAGI. CDR3 sequence (DNA): TGTGCCAGCAGGGGGACAGGTAGCTTCTATGGCTACACCTTC. Amino acid sequence: CASRGTGSFYGYTF.

The chain recombines TRBV4-3 with TRBJ2-3; maybe TRBD1 (7 bases). Germline V CDR1 and CDR2: LGHNA, YSLEER. V was shortened by 0 bases and J by 2 bases, with 15 bases between the two germline ends. The length of the CDR3 is 17 residues. DNA of the CDR3: TGCGCCAGCAGCCAAGAGGGACAGTGGGGGGACACAGATACGCAGTATTTT. Protein sequence: CASSQEGQWGDTDTQYF.

Concerning this clonotype: This sequence may be a read error, since a much larger clone differs from it by one base. The chain joins TRBV11-2 to TRBJ1-6; D unresolved. V shed 5 bases and J shed 7 bases, with 9 bases lying between them. CDR3 length: 13 residues. From germline, CDR1 is SGHAT and CDR2 FQNNGV. The CDR3 sequence is CASSPDANSPLHF. In DNA form, the CDR3 reads TGTGCCAGCAGCCCGGACGCGAATTCACCCCTCCACTTT.

This clonotype was seen at least ten times. The gene calls are TRBV28 and TRBJ1-5; no clear D. Looked up from germline, CDR1 is MDHEN and CDR2 is SYDVKM. This CDR3 is built from 13 residues. V shed 5 bases and J shed 5 bases, with 10 bases lying between them. The CDR3 sequence is CASSRNGDQPQHF. CDR3 sequence (DNA): TGTGCCAGCAGTCGGAACGGGGATCAGCCCCAGCATTTT. The variable domain in full, completed from reference TRBV28 and TRBJ1-5, reads DVKVTQSSRYLVKRTGEKVFLECVQDMDHENMFWYRQDPGLGLRLIYFSYDVKMKEKGDIPEGYSVSREKKERFSLILESASTNQTSMYLCASSRNGDQPQHFGDGTRLSIL.

This clonotype was seen a few times. The genes are TRBV29-1 and TRBJ2-1; 11 nucleotides line up with TRBD2. Germline V CDR1 and CDR2: SQVTM, ANQGSEA. V was clipped by 3 bases and J by 3 bases; unmatched bases: 4. The CDR3 is 15 residues long. The CDR3 here is CSVDLAGGLYNEQFF. The CDR3 nucleotides read TGCAGCGTTGATCTAGCGGGAGGCCTCTACAATGAGCAGTTCTTC.

This clonotype was seen a single time. The chain recombines TRBV19 with TRBJ2-1, with D uncertain. V was cut by 3 bases and J by 0 bases, with 9 bases left in between. The CDR3 has 15 amino acids. Germline-derived CDR1 and CDR2 are LNHDA and SQIVND (reference sequence). CDR3 nucleotide sequence: TGTGCCAGTAGTATGGGCAGCAGCTCCTACAATGAGCAGTTCTTC. Residues: CASSMGSSSYNEQFF.

This clonotype was observed a handful of times. The gene calls are TRBV27 and TRBJ2-5; D remains ambiguous. The germline V and J ends were trimmed by 5 bases and 1 base, with 11 bases remaining between them. The CDR3 loop spans 14 amino acids. Germline assignment: CDR1 MNHEY and CDR2 SMNVEV (reference sequence). The CDR3 sequence is CASSPRRTQETQYF. The DNA for the CDR3 is TGTGCCAGCAGTCCCCGCAGGACCCAAGAGACCCAGTACTTC.

Only a few counts were recorded for this clonotype. The J gene is TRBJ1-2, the V gene TRBV2; D is undetermined. The germline V and J ends were trimmed by 6 bases and 0 bases, with 11 bases remaining between them. Germline CDR1 reads SNHLY; CDR2 reads FYNNEI. There are 14 residues in the CDR3. Here the CDR3 reads CASSRTESNYGYTF. The CDR3 nucleotides read TGTGCCAGCAGCAGGACCGAGTCTAACTATGGCTACACCTTC.

This chain connects TRBV18 to TRBJ1-1, with D possibly matching TRBD1 (5 bases). Deletions cut 2 bases from V and 7 bases from J, with 17 bases between. This CDR3 is 15 amino acids long. Germline V gives CDR1 KGHSH, CDR2 LQKENI. The CDR3 region has the DNA TGTGCCAGCTCACCATCCTGGGAGACAGAATTTGAAGCTTTCTTT. Residues: CASSPSWETEFEAFF.

This clonotype was counted at least ten times. The chain couples TRBV12-3 or TRBV12-4 to TRBJ1-5; D remains unclear. V was cut by 6 bases and J by 10 bases, with 10 bases left in between. This CDR3 is built from 11 residues. This chain's CDR3 is CASSSPGPQHF. The CDR3 nucleotides are TGTGCCAGCAGCTCACCGGGACCCCAGCATTTT.

This clonotype came up many times. V gene TRBV10-1 combines with J gene TRBJ2-5; no clear D gene. Germline values: CDR1 WNHNN, CDR2 SYGVQD (reference sequence). CDR3 length: 14 residues. Trimming took off 3 bases at V and 1 base at J, with 9 bases between the two ends. The chain's CDR3 is CASSENFLQETQYF. Here the CDR3 DNA reads TGCGCCAGCAGTGAAAACTTTCTCCAAGAGACCCAGTACTTC.

This clonotype was observed many times. The rearrangement joins TRBV7-2 to TRBJ1-2, with TRBD1 identical over 9 bases. Germline assignment: CDR1 SGHTA and CDR2 FQGNSA. V lost 6 bases, J lost 8 bases, and 13 bases stayed unmatched. The CDR3 is made up of 15 amino acids. CDR3 sequence reads: CASRDRDRVNFGYTF. Written as DNA, the CDR3 is TGTGCCAGCAGAGACCGGGACAGGGTAAACTTCGGCTACACCTTC.

A few counts support this clonotype. The J gene is TRBJ2-3, the V gene TRBV18; D not certain. Trimming removed 3 bases from V and 1 base from J, with 5 bases in between. CDR3 length equals 13 residues. Germline CDR1 reads KGHSH; CDR2 reads LQKENI. The CDR3 DNA sequence: TGTGCCAGCTCACCCCAGGGCACAGATACGCAGTATTTT. This encodes CASSPQGTDTQYF.

This clonotype came up many times. The V and J genes are TRBV20-1 and TRBJ2-5; D possibly uses TRBD1 or TRBD2 (5 bases each). From germline, CDR1 is DFQATT and CDR2 SNEGSKA (reference sequence). V was trimmed by 5 bases and J by 7 bases, leaving 23 bases between them. The CDR3 runs 15 residues. CDR3 coding DNA: TGCAGTGCTCCGGTCACCGGGACGACGAGCGGGACCCAGTACTTC. Translated: CSAPVTGTTSGTQYF.

J is TRBJ2-5 and V is TRBV15; 9 nucleotides match TRBD2. The CDR3 has 16 amino acids. J gave up 1 base and V 3 bases, and 6 bases lay outside the gene matches. CDR1 LNHNV and CDR2 YYDKDF come from the germline V gene (reference sequence). The chain's CDR3 is CATSRVAGEPQETQYF. The CDR3 DNA sequence: TGTGCCACCAGCAGGGTAGCGGGGGAACCCCAAGAGACCCAGTACTTC. Filled out from reference TRBV15 and TRBJ2-5, the complete variable domain reads DAMVIQNPRYQVTQFGKPVTLSCSQTLNHNVMYWYQQKSSQAPKLLFHYYDKDFNNEADTPDNFQSRRPNTSFCFLDIRSPGLGDTAMYLCATSRVAGEPQETQYFGPGTRLLVL.